One sample yielded the 9 T cell receptor beta chains listed below, sequenced in a study of vaccination and CD4 T cells after COVID-19. These TCRs' antigens remain unknown. Cultured CD4+ T cell DNA underwent sequencing with the Oncomine TCR Beta short-read assay. TCRdb independently ran MiXCR on the PCR reads; one entry per CDR3 protein. Here the sample spans more than 20,000 distinct CDR3 sequences, approximately 50% being singletons. Specified treatment: roughly 10-day PBMC culture with coronavirus spike peptide pools or control peptides (ViraFEST assay). The sequencing used CD4+ T cells from blood, cultured in vitro, collected before SARS-CoV-2 vaccination. Every receptor here comes from a human donor who received a COVID-19 vaccine.

This clonotype was seen a handful of times. V is TRBV20-1 and J is TRBJ1-2; no definite D call. The germline gives CDR1 DFQATT, CDR2 SNEGSKA (reference sequence). CDR3 length equals 13 residues. Trimming removed 1 base at V and 6 bases at J, with 12 bases between. The CDR3 DNA follows: TGCAGTGCTAGAGGGGGTAGTGGGCATGGCTACACCTTC. It is translated as CSARGGSGHGYTF.

The chain couples TRBV30 to TRBJ1-3; D not certain. Germline CDR1 is GTSNPN and CDR2 is SVGIG (reference sequence). Trimming removed 1 base at V and 6 bases at J, with 4 bases between. This CDR3 region has 11 residues. The CDR3 DNA reads TGTGCCTGGAGTGCAGTAAACACCATATATTTT. Its translation: CAWSAVNTIYF.

This chain joins TRBV5-1 and TRBJ2-1; D possibly matches TRBD1 or TRBD2 (6 bases each). The CDR3 totals 16 residues. V was clipped by 0 bases and J by 9 bases, with 19 bases between them. Germline loops: CDR1 SGHRS, CDR2 YFSETQ. CDR3: CASSLVGIPGGGEQFF. The CDR3 region has the DNA TGCGCCAGCAGCTTGGTCGGGATTCCTGGAGGGGGTGAGCAGTTCTTC.

In its sample, this clonotype was seen a few times. CDR3 region: CASQSGEYNEQFF. CDR3 bases: TGTGCCAGCCAGTCTGGGGAATACAATGAGCAGTTCTTC. The chain combines TRBV6-1 with TRBJ2-1; D is ambiguous. Germline assignment: CDR1 MNHNS and CDR2 SASEGT. Trimming removed 8 bases from V and 4 bases from J, with 12 bases in between. The CDR3 totals 13 residues.

This clonotype was picked up a small number of times. V gene TRBV20-1 combines with J gene TRBJ2-7; the match to TRBD2 covers 7 bases. The CDR3 has 15 amino acids. Germline values: CDR1 DFQATT, CDR2 SNEGSKA (reference sequence). Germline trimming cut 3 bases from V and 3 bases from J; bases unmatched to any gene: 11. The CDR3 reads CSARSLADPHYEQYF. DNA of the CDR3: TGCAGTGCTAGGTCCCTAGCGGACCCTCACTACGAGCAGTACTTC.

The CDR3 sequence: CASSLERFDSPLHF. The CDR3, as DNA: TGTGCCAGCAGCTTGGAAAGGTTCGATTCACCCCTCCACTTT. The V gene is TRBV5-4, the J gene TRBJ1-6; D call uncertain. The V end was cut by 0 bases, the J end by 8 bases, with 9 bases between. This CDR3 spans 14 amino acids. The V gene's germline CDR1 is SGHNT and CDR2 YYREEE (reference sequence).

Only a few counts were recorded for this clonotype. The V call is TRBV24-1, the J call TRBJ2-7, with TRBD2 matching over 14 bases. The CDR3 has 16 residues. Trimming took 4 bases from V and 3 from J; bases not matched to a gene: 4. From germline, CDR1 is KGHDR and CDR2 SFDVKD. As DNA, the CDR3 is TGTGCCACCAGTGACCCAGGGACTAGCGGGGGCTACGAGCAGTACTTC. Translated, it gives CATSDPGTSGGYEQYF.

As for this clonotype: At one boundary the junction diverges from the germline segment, which might be a read error. The chain uses TRBV15 and TRBJ1-5; D is unclear. This CDR3 is built from 18 residues. The germline V gene has CDR1 LNHNV and CDR2 YYDKDF (reference sequence). CDR3 nucleotides: TGTGCCACCAGCAGAGAATCTGTAACGGACGCTAGCTATCAGCCCCAGCATTTT. It specifies CATSRESVTDASYQPQHF.

Here the CDR3 reads CASRPGTGRVDTQYF. The CDR3 DNA follows: TGTGCCAGCAGACCTGGGACGGGAAGAGTAGATACGCAGTATTTT. This chain uses TRBV6-2 or TRBV6-3 with TRBJ2-3; D tentatively fits TRBD1 or TRBD2 (5 bases each). The CDR3 is 15 residues long. Trimming removed 6 bases from V and 5 bases from J, with 18 bases in between. Germline V gene data show CDR1 as MNHEY and CDR2 as SVGEGT.